The T cell receptor (beta chain) described here comes from a study of control samples from healthy donors and cancer patients. The method was immunoSEQ multiplex PCR; TCRdb's version includes in-frame clones alone and lacks a portion of them. The data hold about 160,000 clones, with approximately 90% observed a single time. V lost 6 bases to trimming and J lost 3 bases; unmatched junction nucleotides: 1. CDR1 is GTSNPN and CDR2 is SVGIG in the germline V gene (reference sequence). The CDR3 consists of 11 residues. This sequence was found in a woman younger than 45 in good health. The V and J genes are TRBV30 and TRBJ1-2; 7 bases map to TRBD1. The sequenced sample was blood. The CDR3 DNA sequence: TGTGCCTGTGGGACAGACTATGGCTACACCTTC. Protein: CACGTDYGYTF.